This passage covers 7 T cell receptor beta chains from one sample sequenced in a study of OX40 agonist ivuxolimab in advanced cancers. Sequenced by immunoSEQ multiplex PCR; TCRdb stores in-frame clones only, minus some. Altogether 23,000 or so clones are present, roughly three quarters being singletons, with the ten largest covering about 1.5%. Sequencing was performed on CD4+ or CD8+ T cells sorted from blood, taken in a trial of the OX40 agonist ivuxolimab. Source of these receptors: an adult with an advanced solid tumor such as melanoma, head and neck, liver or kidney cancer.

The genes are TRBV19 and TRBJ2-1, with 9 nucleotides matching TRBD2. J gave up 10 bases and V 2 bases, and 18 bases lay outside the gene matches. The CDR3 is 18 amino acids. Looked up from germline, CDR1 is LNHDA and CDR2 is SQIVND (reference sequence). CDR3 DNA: TGTGCCAGTAGTATAACTCCTAGCGGGAAGACGTGGGGAATGGAGCAGTTCTTC. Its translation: CASSITPSGKTWGMEQFF.

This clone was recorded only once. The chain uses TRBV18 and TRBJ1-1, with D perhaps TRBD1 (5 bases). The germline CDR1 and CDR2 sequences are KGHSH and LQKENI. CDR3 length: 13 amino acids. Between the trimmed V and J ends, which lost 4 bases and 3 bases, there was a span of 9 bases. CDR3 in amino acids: CASSQGRDTEAFF. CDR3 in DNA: TGTGCCAGCTCACAGGGACGCGACACTGAAGCTTTCTTT.

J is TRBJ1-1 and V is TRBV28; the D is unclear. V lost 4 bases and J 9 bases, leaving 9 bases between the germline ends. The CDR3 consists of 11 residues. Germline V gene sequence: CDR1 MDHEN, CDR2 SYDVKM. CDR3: CASSSPPKAFF. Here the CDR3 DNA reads TGTGCCAGCAGTTCCCCTCCAAAAGCTTTCTTT.

In nucleotides, the CDR3 is TGTGCCAGCAGCCTGGACGGGCAGACCGGGGAGCTGTTTTTT. Translating gives CASSLDGQTGELFF. The rearrangement uses TRBV11-3 and TRBJ2-2; D not certain. The CDR3 has 14 residues. Trimming cost V 5 bases and J 5 bases, with 12 bases left between them. Looked up from germline, CDR1 is SGHNT and CDR2 is YENEEA. Based on the CDR3 plus reference TRBV11-3 and TRBJ2-2, the full variable domain is EAGVVQSPRYKIIEKKQPVAFWCNPISGHNTLYWYLQNLGQGPELLIRYENEEAVDDSQLPKDRFSAERLKGVDSTLKIQPAELGDSAVYLCASSLDGQTGELFFGEGSRLTVL.

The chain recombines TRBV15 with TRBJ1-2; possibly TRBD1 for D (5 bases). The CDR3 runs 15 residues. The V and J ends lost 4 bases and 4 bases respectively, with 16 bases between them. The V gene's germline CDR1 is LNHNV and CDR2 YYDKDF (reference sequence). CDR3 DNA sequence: TGTGCCACCAGCAATCCAGGAGAAGGGGTCTATGGCTACACCTTC. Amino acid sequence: CATSNPGEGVYGYTF.

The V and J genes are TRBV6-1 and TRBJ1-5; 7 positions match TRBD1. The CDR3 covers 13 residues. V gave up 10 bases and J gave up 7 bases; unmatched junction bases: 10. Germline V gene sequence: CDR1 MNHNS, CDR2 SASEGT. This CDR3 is CATPGGQDQPQHF. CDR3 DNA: TGTGCCACTCCCGGAGGACAGGACCAGCCCCAGCATTTT.

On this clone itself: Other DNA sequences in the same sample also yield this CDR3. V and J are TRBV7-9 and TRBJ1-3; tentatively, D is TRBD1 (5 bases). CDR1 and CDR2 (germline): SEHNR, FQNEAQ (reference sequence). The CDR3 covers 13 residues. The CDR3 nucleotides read TGTGCGGGGGGGGGAAATGCTGGAAACACCATATATTTT. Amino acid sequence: CAGGGNAGNTIYF.